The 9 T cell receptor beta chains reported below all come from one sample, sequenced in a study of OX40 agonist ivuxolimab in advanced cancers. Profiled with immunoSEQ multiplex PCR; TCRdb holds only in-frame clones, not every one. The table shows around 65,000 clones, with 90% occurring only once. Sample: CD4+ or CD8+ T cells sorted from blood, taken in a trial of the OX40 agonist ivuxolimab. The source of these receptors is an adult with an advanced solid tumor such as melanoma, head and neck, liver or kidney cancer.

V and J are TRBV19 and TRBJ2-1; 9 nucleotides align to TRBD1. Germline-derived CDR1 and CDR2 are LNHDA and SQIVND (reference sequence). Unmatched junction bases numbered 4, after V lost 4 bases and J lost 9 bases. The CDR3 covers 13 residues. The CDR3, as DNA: TGTGCCAGTAGTAGGGACAGGGTGTCTGAGCAGTTCTTC. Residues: CASSRDRVSEQFF.

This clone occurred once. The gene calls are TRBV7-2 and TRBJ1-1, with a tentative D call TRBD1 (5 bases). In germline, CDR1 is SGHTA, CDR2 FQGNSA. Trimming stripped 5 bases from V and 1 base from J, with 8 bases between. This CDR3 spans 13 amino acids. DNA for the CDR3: TGTGCCAGCAGCAGAGACAGGAACACTGAAGCTTTCTTT. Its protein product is CASSRDRNTEAFF.

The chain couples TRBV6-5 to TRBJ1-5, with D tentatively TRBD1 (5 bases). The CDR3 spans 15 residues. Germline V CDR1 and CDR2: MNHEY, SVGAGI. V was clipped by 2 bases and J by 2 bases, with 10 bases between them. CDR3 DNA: TGTGCCAGCAGTTACGGGGGGGAAGGCAATCAGCCCCAGCATTTT. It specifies CASSYGGEGNQPQHF.

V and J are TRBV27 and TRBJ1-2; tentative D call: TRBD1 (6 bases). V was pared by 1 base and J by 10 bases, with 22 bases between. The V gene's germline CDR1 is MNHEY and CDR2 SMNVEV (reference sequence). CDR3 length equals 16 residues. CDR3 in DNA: TGTGCCAGCAGTTTATTTGGCCTAGGAGGGACAAGGCTCTACACCTTC. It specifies CASSLFGLGGTRLYTF.

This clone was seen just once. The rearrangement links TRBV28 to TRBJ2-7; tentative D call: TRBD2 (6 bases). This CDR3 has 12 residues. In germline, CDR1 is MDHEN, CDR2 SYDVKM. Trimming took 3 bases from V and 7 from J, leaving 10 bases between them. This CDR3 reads CASSFRAGEQYF. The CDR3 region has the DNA TGTGCCAGCAGTTTCAGGGCGGGGGAGCAGTACTTC.

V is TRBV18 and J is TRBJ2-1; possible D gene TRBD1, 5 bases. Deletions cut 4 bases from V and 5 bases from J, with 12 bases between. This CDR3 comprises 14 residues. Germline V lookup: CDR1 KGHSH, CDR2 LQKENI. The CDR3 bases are TGTGCCAGCTCACAGGGGCTAGGTAACAATGAGCAGTTCTTC. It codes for CASSQGLGNNEQFF.

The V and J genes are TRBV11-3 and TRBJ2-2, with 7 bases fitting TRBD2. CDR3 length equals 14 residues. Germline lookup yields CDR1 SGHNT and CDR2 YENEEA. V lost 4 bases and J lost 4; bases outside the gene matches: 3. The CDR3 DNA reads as TGTGCCAGCAGCTACAGCGGGATCACCGGGGAGCTGTTTTTT. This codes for CASSYSGITGELFF.

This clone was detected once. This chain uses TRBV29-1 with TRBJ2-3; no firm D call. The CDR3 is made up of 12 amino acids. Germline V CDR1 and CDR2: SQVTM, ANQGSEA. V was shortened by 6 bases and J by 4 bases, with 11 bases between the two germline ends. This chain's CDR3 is CSVLGRADTQYF. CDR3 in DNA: TGCAGCGTCCTAGGCCGGGCAGATACGCAGTATTTT.

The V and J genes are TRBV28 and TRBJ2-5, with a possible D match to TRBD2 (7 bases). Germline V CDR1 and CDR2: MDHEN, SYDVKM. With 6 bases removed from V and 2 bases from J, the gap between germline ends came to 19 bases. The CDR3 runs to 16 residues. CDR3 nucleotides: TGTGCCAGCAGCACTTGGGCGGCGGGGGCACAAGAGACCCAGTACTTC. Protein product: CASSTWAAGAQETQYF. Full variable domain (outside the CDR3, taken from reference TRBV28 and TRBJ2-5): DVKVTQSSRYLVKRTGEKVFLECVQDMDHENMFWYRQDPGLGLRLIYFSYDVKMKEKGDIPEGYSVSREKKERFSLILESASTNQTSMYLCASSTWAAGAQETQYFGPGTRLLVL.